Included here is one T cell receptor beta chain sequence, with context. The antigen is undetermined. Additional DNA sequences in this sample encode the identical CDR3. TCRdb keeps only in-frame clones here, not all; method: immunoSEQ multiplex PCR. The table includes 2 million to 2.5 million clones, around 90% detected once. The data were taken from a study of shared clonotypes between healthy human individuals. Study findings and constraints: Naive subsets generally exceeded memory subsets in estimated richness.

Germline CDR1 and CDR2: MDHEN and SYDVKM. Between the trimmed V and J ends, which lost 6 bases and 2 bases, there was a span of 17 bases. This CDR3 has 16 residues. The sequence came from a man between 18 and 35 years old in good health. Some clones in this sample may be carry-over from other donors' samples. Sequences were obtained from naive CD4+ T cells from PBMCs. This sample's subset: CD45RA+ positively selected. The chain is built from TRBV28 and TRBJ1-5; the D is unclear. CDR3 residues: CASSPRPGGGNQPQHF. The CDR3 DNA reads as TGTGCCAGCAGCCCACGCCCGGGTGGGGGCAATCAGCCCCAGCATTTT.